This T cell receptor beta chain was sequenced for a study of blood T cell repertoires in COVID-19. Turning to the study itself: The samples span acute and convalescent COVID-19 from the United States, Italy and Spain.

In this sample, this clone turned up once. In the original workflow: Scientists estimated how many nucleated cells there were by amplifying reference gene primers. Using immunoSEQ multiplex PCR, the repertoire was profiled, and TCRdb retains in-frame clones only, with some absent. D and trimming come from the DNA, and the V and J calls and clone size come from that table. In the table there are roughly 120,000 clones, approximately 87% of which are singletons. Between the trimmed V and J ends, which lost 4 bases and 4 bases, there was a span of 6 bases. CDR1 SGHTS and CDR2 YDEGEE come from the germline V gene. The CDR3 is 12 residues long.

The receptor comes from a man in his thirties or forties with acute or convalescent COVID-19. The gene calls are TRBV5-8 and TRBJ2-1, with D possibly being TRBD2 (5 bases). The sequencing sample was made of peripheral blood. The DNA for the CDR3 is TGTGCCAGCAGCGGGAGTTACAATGAGCAGTTCTTC. This encodes CASSGSYNEQFF.